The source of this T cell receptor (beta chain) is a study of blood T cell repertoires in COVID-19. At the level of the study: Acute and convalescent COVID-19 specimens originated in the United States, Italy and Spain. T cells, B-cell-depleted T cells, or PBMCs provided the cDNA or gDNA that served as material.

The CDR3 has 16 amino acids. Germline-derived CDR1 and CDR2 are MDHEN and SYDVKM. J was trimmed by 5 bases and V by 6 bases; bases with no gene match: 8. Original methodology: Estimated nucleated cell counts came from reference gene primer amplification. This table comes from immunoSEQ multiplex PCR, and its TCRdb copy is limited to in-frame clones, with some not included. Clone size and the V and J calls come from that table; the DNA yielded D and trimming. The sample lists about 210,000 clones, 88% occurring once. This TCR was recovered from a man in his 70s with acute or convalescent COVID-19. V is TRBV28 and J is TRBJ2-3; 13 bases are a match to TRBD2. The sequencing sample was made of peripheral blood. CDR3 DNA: TGTGCCAGCAGAACTGGACTAGCGGGAGCCGGAGATACGCAGTATTTT. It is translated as CASRTGLAGAGDTQYF.